This T cell receptor beta chain is drawn from a study of T cell repertoires in cytomegalovirus infection. In the study overall: It was the public TCR beta signatures that indicated both CMV infection and matching HLA type. General study findings and limits: Dominant in the ex vivo response were TCR beta clonotypes restricted by HLA-C and specific for CMV.

TCRdb analysed the reads with MiXCR anew, one entry per CDR3 protein. The profile shows approximately 260,000 distinct CDR3 sequences, approximately 22% of them singletons. In regard to this clonotype: Its antigen is unidentified.

Sequences were derived from cultured PBMCs, sampled from culture after CMV antigen stimulation. The sequence was collected from a human donor in good health (CMV status not recorded). Some clones in this sample may be carry-over from other donors' samples.

CDR3 in DNA: TGTGCCAGTAGGCTAGGACTAGCGGACGACAATGAGCAGTTCTTC. Encoded protein: CASRLGLADDNEQFF. This sequence joins TRBV19 and TRBJ2-1, with TRBD2 matching over 10 bases. CDR1 is LNHDA and CDR2 is SQIVND in the germline V gene (reference sequence). CDR3 length: 15 residues. The V gene end was trimmed by 6 bases and the J gene end by 5 bases; junction bases not matched to a gene: 7. Complete variable domain (other parts from reference TRBV19 and TRBJ2-1): DGGITQSPKYLFRKEGQNVTLSCEQNLNHDAMYWYRQDPGQGLRLIYYSQIVNDFQKGDIAEGYSVSREKKESFPLTVTSAQKNPTAFYLCASRLGLADDNEQFFGPGTRLTVL.